This T cell receptor beta chain was documented in a study of T cell responses to AZD1222 COVID-19 vaccine. Whole-study findings and limits: Targeting of unmutated variant regions was reportedly seen in nearly half of spike-specific TCRs. Clonal diversity may have been underestimated, and the donors were mostly white British, with more females than males.

Notes on this clone: Its antigen is unknown.

Only in-frame clones appear in the TCRdb table, and some are missing; sequencing was by immunoSEQ multiplex PCR. Among fewer than 70,000 clones listed, roughly nine tenths were seen once. Germline CDR1 is GTSNPN and CDR2 is SVGIG (reference sequence). V shed 2 bases and J shed 5 bases, with 3 bases lying between them. The CDR3 runs 10 residues. This receptor was obtained from an adult who received the AZD1222 COVID-19 vaccine. Specimen: peripheral blood, collected 28 days after the second AZD1222 dose. V usage is TRBV30 and J usage is TRBJ1-1, with D unclear. CDR3 residues: CAWSQTEAFF. The CDR3, as DNA: TGTGCCTGGAGTCAGACTGAAGCTTTCTTT. Full variable domain (rest looked up from reference TRBV30 and TRBJ1-1): SQTIHQWPATLVQPVGSPLSLECTVEGTSNPNLYWYRQAAGRGLQLLFYSVGIGQISSEVPQNLSASRPQDRQFILSSKKLLLSDSGFYLCAWSQTEAFFGQGTRLTVV.